This TCR beta chain derives from a study of read filtering for tumor transcriptome and immune sequencing. About the research overall: TCR-mapped reads were about 3.5 to 11 million with IR-seq versus roughly 80 to 1,300 with RNA-seq.

CDR1 and CDR2 from the germline V gene are SNHLY and FYNNEI. The CDR3 has 11 residues. V was cut by 8 bases and J by 5 bases, with 6 bases left in between. This library used approximately 0.4 ug RNA and molecular barcoded adaptors spanning alpha/delta and beta/gamma chains. Via MiXCR, TCRdb re-called the reads, giving one row per CDR3 protein. The sample includes about 38,000 distinct CDR3 sequences, 12% to 15% of them seen just once. Regarding the study as a whole: Roughly four fifths of IR-seq clonotypes had one read, totaling approximately 4% of reads; RNA-seq: roughly 76% and 46%. Dropping single-read clonotypes raised IR-seq and RNA-seq shared-clonotype correlation.

Ten or more counts support this clonotype. No antigen is known for it. This rearrangement joins TRBV2 to TRBJ2-2; D is undetermined. Input material: a population of CD138-negative cells sorted from bone marrow. This receptor was obtained from a donor at least 40 years old with multiple myeloma. The DNA of the CDR3 is TGTGCCAGCGTAGGGACCGGGGAGCTGTTTTTT. Translated, it gives CASVGTGELFF.